Sequencing of this T cell receptor beta chain was carried out in a study of CD8 T cells in ankylosing spondylitis. The authors made TCR beta libraries by quantitative 5'-RACE with molecular barcodes. In TCRdb, the 5' RACE reads were re-called with MiXCR into one record per CDR3 protein. In the table there are more than 300,000 distinct CDR3 sequences, approximately 10% of which are singletons. The germline CDR1 and CDR2 sequences are SGHRS and YFSETQ. CDR3 length: 13 amino acids. Trimming took 4 bases from V and 4 from J, leaving 10 bases between them. The V call is TRBV5-1, the J call TRBJ2-3; D is unresolved. The sequenced sample was blood, either unsorted or a sorted T cell fraction (not recorded which). The TCR was taken from a female donor with ankylosing spondylitis or in good health (not recorded which). CDR3 sequence (DNA): TGCGCCAGCAGCCCCATATCGGCAGATACGCAGTATTTT. Translating it yields CASSPISADTQYF.